Below are 23 T cell receptor beta chains sequenced from a single sample in a study of T cell responses to AZD1222 COVID-19 vaccine. TCRdb keeps only in-frame clones here, not all; method: immunoSEQ multiplex PCR. The data show over 110,000 clones, about 92% seen once. The sequencing used peripheral blood, collected after recovery from COVID-19. The receptor set was obtained from an adult who had recovered from COVID-19.

This rearrangement joins TRBV2 to TRBJ1-5; D possibly corresponds to TRBD1 (5 bases). The CDR3 covers 14 residues. The V end was cut by 6 bases, the J end by 0 bases, with 9 bases between. Per the germline V gene, CDR1 is SNHLY and CDR2 is FYNNEI. CDR3 DNA sequence: TGTGCCAGCAGCGGACATGGTAGCAATCAGCCCCAGCATTTT. Protein product: CASSGHGSNQPQHF.

CDR3 nucleotides: TGTGCCAGTAGTATAGATTTCCGACTAGCGGGAGAAGGTCCTGAGCAGTTCTTC. Translation: CASSIDFRLAGEGPEQFF. The V and J genes are TRBV19 and TRBJ2-1; TRBD2 agrees at 12 bases. The CDR3 length is 18 residues. The trim removed 0 bases at V and 9 bases at J, leaving 12 bases unmatched. From germline, CDR1 is LNHDA and CDR2 SQIVND (reference sequence).

J is TRBJ2-7 and V is TRBV28; D perhaps matches TRBD1 (6 bases). The CDR3 is 14 amino acids. Looked up from germline, CDR1 is MDHEN and CDR2 is SYDVKM. Between the trimmed V and J ends, which lost 3 bases and 4 bases, there was a span of 13 bases. Here the CDR3 reads CASSFAGVRYEQYF. The CDR3, as DNA: TGTGCCAGCAGTTTCGCAGGGGTAAGGTACGAGCAGTACTTC.

This clone was recorded only once. V is TRBV28 and J is TRBJ2-3; D is unresolved. V lost 4 bases and J 2 bases, leaving 22 bases between the germline ends. Germline CDR1 reads MDHEN; CDR2 reads SYDVKM. CDR3 length equals 18 residues. For the CDR3, the DNA is TGTGCCAGCAGTTCTACCCTGGGGTTCGAGGCACACACAGATACGCAGTATTTT. Its translation is CASSSTLGFEAHTDTQYF.

The DNA for the CDR3 is TGTGCCAGCAGCCAACGCGGACAGGGCCAGGGTGAGCAGTTCTTC. It encodes CASSQRGQGQGEQFF. The chain uses TRBV11-3 and TRBJ2-1, with TRBD1 matching over 8 bases. The CDR3 contains 15 residues. CDR1 is SGHNT, CDR2 YENEEA, per germline. J lost 9 bases, V lost 5 bases, and 12 bases had no gene match. Supplemented by reference TRBV11-3 and TRBJ2-1, the full variable domain reads EAGVVQSPRYKIIEKKQPVAFWCNPISGHNTLYWYLQNLGQGPELLIRYENEEAVDDSQLPKDRFSAERLKGVDSTLKIQPAELGDSAVYLCASSQRGQGQGEQFFGPGTRLTVL.

The chain employs TRBV18 and TRBJ1-2; 10 positions agree with TRBD1. This CDR3 spans 17 amino acids. The germline V gene has CDR1 KGHSH and CDR2 LQKENI. V was clipped by 6 bases and J by 8 bases; unmatched bases: 18. Here the CDR3 reads CASSVKQRTGGGGGYTF. The CDR3 nucleotides are TGTGCCAGCTCGGTAAAACAAAGGACAGGGGGAGGAGGCGGCTACACCTTC.

This clone qualifies as hyperexpanded. The rearrangement joins TRBV28 to TRBJ1-5; TRBD1 agrees at 8 bases. Per germline, CDR1 MDHEN and CDR2 SYDVKM. This CDR3 is 18 amino acids long. Trimming cost V 4 bases and J 4 bases; bases outside gene matches: 15. CDR3 loop: CASSSLDREARGNQPQHF. As DNA, the CDR3 is TGTGCCAGCAGTTCCTTGGACAGGGAGGCAAGGGGGAATCAGCCCCAGCATTTT.

The V and J genes are TRBV6-5 and TRBJ2-7; 8 bases are a match to TRBD2. V was clipped by 2 bases and J by 3 bases; unmatched bases: 9. Germline CDR1 is MNHEY and CDR2 is SVGAGI. The CDR3 covers 16 residues. CDR3 nucleotides: TGTGCCAGCAGTTACGTCGGTAGCGGGACACTCTACGAGCAGTACTTC. Translated: CASSYVGSGTLYEQYF.

This sequence joins TRBV6-5 and TRBJ1-1; D not resolved. Per the germline V gene, CDR1 is MNHEY and CDR2 is SVGAGI. V was clipped by 10 bases and J by 4 bases, with 13 bases between them. The CDR3 covers 12 residues. The CDR3 bases are TGTGCCACTGCTACGGTGGGCACTGAAGCTTTCTTT. Translated: CATATVGTEAFF.

The chain uses TRBV2 and TRBJ2-5, with D perhaps matching TRBD1 (5 bases). Germline loops: CDR1 SNHLY, CDR2 FYNNEI. Trimming removed 1 base at V and 0 bases at J, with 6 bases between. CDR3 length: 14 amino acids. The CDR3 DNA reads as TGTGCCAGCAGTGAAGGACAGTACCAAGAGACCCAGTACTTC. This gives the protein CASSEGQYQETQYF.

The chain links TRBV5-4 to TRBJ1-4; a possible D gene is TRBD1 (5 bases). This CDR3 is 15 amino acids long. The V gene lost 0 bases and the J gene lost 8 bases, with 14 bases spanning the gap. Germline lookup yields CDR1 SGHNT and CDR2 YYREEE (reference sequence). The CDR3 sequence is CASSLAGGRGEKLFF. CDR3 in DNA: TGTGCCAGCAGCTTGGCCGGGGGTAGAGGGGAAAAACTGTTTTTT. Variable domain in full (rest from reference TRBV5-4 and TRBJ1-4): ETGVTQSPTHLIKTRGQQVTLRCSSQSGHNTVSWYQQALGQGPQFIFQYYREEENGRGNFPPRFSGLQFPNYSSELNVNALELDDSALYLCASSLAGGRGEKLFFGSGTQLSVL.

The chain couples TRBV10-3 to TRBJ1-3; D unresolved. The V gene's germline CDR1 is ENHRY and CDR2 SYGVKD. The V and J ends lost 4 bases and 2 bases respectively, with 12 bases between them. The CDR3 sequence is 15 residues long. In nucleotides, the CDR3 is TGTGCCATCAGTGGCCCCGAGAGGGCTGGAAACACCATATATTTT. Encoded protein: CAISGPERAGNTIYF.

J is TRBJ2-1 and V is TRBV11-2, with a weak D call TRBD2 (6 bases). The CDR3 consists of 15 residues. Per germline, CDR1 SGHAT and CDR2 FQNNGV. Trimming took off 4 bases at V and 0 bases at J, with 10 bases between the two ends. In DNA, the CDR3 is TGTGCCAGCAGCTCCGGGAGCATCTCCTACAATGAGCAGTTCTTC. Translation: CASSSGSISYNEQFF.

This chain connects TRBV20-1 to TRBJ2-3; TRBD2 aligns across 10 bases. The CDR3 runs 15 residues. Germline V gives CDR1 DFQATT, CDR2 SNEGSKA (reference sequence). Losses at the gene ends were 3 bases for V and 6 bases for J; bases not matched to a gene: 9. The CDR3 reads CSASRLAGEKDTQYF. Here the CDR3 DNA reads TGCAGTGCTAGTCGGCTAGCGGGAGAAAAGGATACGCAGTATTTT.

The chain carries TRBV9 and TRBJ1-2; D is unclear. This CDR3 region has 14 residues. The germline V gene encodes CDR1 SGDLS and CDR2 YYNGEE. The V end lost 0 bases, the J end lost 0 bases, and 6 bases lay between the germline ends. CDR3 bases: TGTGCCAGCAGCGTAGGGTCTACTAACTATGGCTACACCTTC. It is translated as CASSVGSTNYGYTF.

The V and J genes are TRBV11-3 and TRBJ2-1, with D hard to call. CDR1 and CDR2 from the germline V gene are SGHNT and YENEEA. Trimming removed 4 bases at V and 0 bases at J, with 10 bases between. This CDR3 is 15 amino acids long. CDR3 sequence: CASSSESSSYNEQFF. The CDR3 region has the DNA TGTGCCAGCAGCTCCGAATCTAGCTCCTACAATGAGCAGTTCTTC. The complete variable domain, with remaining parts taken from reference TRBV11-3 and TRBJ2-1, reads EAGVVQSPRYKIIEKKQPVAFWCNPISGHNTLYWYLQNLGQGPELLIRYENEEAVDDSQLPKDRFSAERLKGVDSTLKIQPAELGDSAVYLCASSSESSSYNEQFFGPGTRLTVL.

The rearrangement joins TRBV15 to TRBJ2-7; the match to TRBD1 covers 9 bases. The V gene's germline CDR1 is LNHNV and CDR2 YYDKDF (reference sequence). The CDR3 sequence is 16 residues long. V lost 3 bases to trimming and J lost 2 bases; unmatched junction nucleotides: 8. The CDR3 bases are TGTGCCACCAGCAGGCGCCCGGGACAGGGTCCCTACGAGCAGTACTTC. It yields the protein CATSRRPGQGPYEQYF.

The CDR3 sequence is CASSPLAPGEDEQFF. The DNA of the CDR3 is TGCGCCAGCAGCCCATTAGCCCCGGGGGAGGATGAGCAGTTCTTC. V and J are TRBV5-1 and TRBJ2-1; TRBD2 is a possible D gene (6 bases). Germline V CDR1 and CDR2: SGHRS, YFSETQ. This CDR3 has 15 residues. V shed 4 bases and J shed 8 bases, with 19 bases lying between them. Variable domain in full (rest from reference TRBV5-1 and TRBJ2-1): KAGVTQTPRYLIKTRGQQVTLSCSPISGHRSVSWYQQTPGQGLQFLFEYFSETQRNKGNFPGRFSGRQFSNSRSEMNVSTLELGDSALYLCASSPLAPGEDEQFFGPGTRLTVL.

This sequence joins TRBV6-6 and TRBJ2-7; 9 bases agree with TRBD1. This CDR3 has 14 amino acids. V lost 6 bases, J lost 5 bases, and 8 bases stayed unmatched. CDR1 and CDR2 from the germline V gene are MNHNY and SVGAGI (reference sequence). CDR3 residues: CASRGPGQGHEQYF. The CDR3 coding sequence is TGTGCCAGCAGGGGTCCGGGACAGGGACACGAGCAGTACTTC.

V gene TRBV19 combines with J gene TRBJ2-7; D tentatively reads TRBD1 or TRBD2 (5 bases each). V was trimmed by 3 bases and J by 4 bases, leaving 16 bases between them. Germline CDR1 and CDR2: LNHDA and SQIVND (reference sequence). This CDR3 is 15 amino acids long. The CDR3 DNA reads as TGTGCCAGTAGTATCCGGGACCCCCGGGGATACGAGCAGTACTTC. It specifies CASSIRDPRGYEQYF.

This chain links TRBV5-6 with TRBJ1-1; no clear D. The CDR3 consists of 17 residues. Germline loops: CDR1 SGHDT, CDR2 YYEEEE. V was cut by 2 bases and J by 0 bases, with 17 bases left in between. DNA of the CDR3: TGTGCCAGCAGCTTTGGGGTCGGAGCCCAGGTGAACACTGAAGCTTTCTTT. Translation gives CASSFGVGAQVNTEAFF. Combining the CDR3 with reference TRBV5-6 and TRBJ1-1 gives the whole variable domain DAGVTQSPTHLIKTRGQQVTLRCSPKSGHDTVSWYQQALGQGPQFIFQYYEEEERQRGNFPDRFSGHQFPNYSSELNVNALLLGDSALYLCASSFGVGAQVNTEAFFGQGTRLTVV.

This chain uses TRBV10-3 with TRBJ1-3, with D uncertain. The ends were cut back, 6 bases at V and 3 bases at J, with 6 bases in the middle. This CDR3 comprises 12 residues. CDR1 is ENHRY, CDR2 SYGVKD, per germline. The DNA for the CDR3 is TGTGCCATCAGCAGTGGTGGAAACACCATATATTTT. It translates to CAISSGGNTIYF.

The chain carries TRBV27 and TRBJ1-3; TRBD1 is a possible D gene (5 bases). The CDR3 sequence is 14 residues long. V dropped 5 bases and J dropped 3 bases, with 11 bases sitting between them. The germline V gene encodes CDR1 MNHEY and CDR2 SMNVEV (reference sequence). The chain's CDR3 is CASSPLRGGNTIYF. CDR3 bases: TGTGCCAGCAGTCCCCTTAGGGGTGGAAACACCATATATTTT.